The 5 T cell receptor beta chains given below trace back to one sample, sequenced in a study of T-cell memory formation after mild COVID-19. TCRdb analysed the 5' RACE reads with MiXCR anew, one entry per CDR3 protein. The sample records about 180,000 distinct CDR3 sequences, 16% being singletons. Sequenced material: PBMCs or a T cell subset sorted from them (not recorded which). The receptors were sampled from an adult woman who had mild COVID-19 (a few samples of this study predate the infection). Cell type and time point are not known.

This clonotype appeared many times. V is TRBV21-1 and J is TRBJ2-7; the table's D call, TRBD2, has no DNA check behind it. TRBV21-1 is noted as a pseudogene. CDR3 size: 16 residues. In DNA, the CDR3 is TGTGCCAGCAGCAAAGTGAGCGGGCGGTCCAGGAACGAGCAGTACTTC. Amino acid sequence: CASSKVSGRSRNEQYF.

The table lists this clonotype with a few counts. This chain joins TRBV5-1 and TRBJ1-1; maybe TRBD1 (6 bases). CDR3 size: 14 residues. Trimming took 5 bases from V and 3 from J, leaving 14 bases between them. Per germline, CDR1 SGHRS and CDR2 YFSETQ. The CDR3 is CASSRGAQDTEAFF. As DNA, the CDR3 is TGCGCCAGCAGTCGGGGGGCGCAGGACACTGAAGCTTTCTTT. The full variable domain, with the rest looked up from reference TRBV5-1 and TRBJ1-1, is KAGVTQTPRYLIKTRGQQVTLSCSPISGHRSVSWYQQTPGQGLQFLFEYFSETQRNKGNFPGRFSGRQFSNSRSEMNVSTLELGDSALYLCASSRGAQDTEAFFGQGTRLTVV.

This clonotype has more than one count but fewer than ten. V is TRBV7-9 and J is TRBJ2-7, with D perhaps TRBD1 (5 bases). CDR3 size: 12 residues. Germline CDR1 and CDR2: SEHNR and FQNEAQ (reference sequence). V shed 4 bases and J shed 5 bases, with 9 bases lying between them. The CDR3 DNA reads as TGTGCCAGCAGCTCAGGGTGGGACGAGCAGTACTTC. The encoded protein is CASSSGWDEQYF.

This clonotype occurred a few times. The chain uses TRBV12-3 or TRBV12-4 and TRBJ1-3, with D hard to call. The germline V and J ends were trimmed by 3 bases and 2 bases, with 8 bases remaining between them. There are 14 residues in the CDR3. The CDR3 DNA is TGTGCCAGCAGTTTGGTAGATCCTGGAAACACCATATATTTT. Its protein is CASSLVDPGNTIYF.

The chain is built from TRBV6-1 and TRBJ1-3; TRBD1 agrees at 8 bases. Germline trimming cut 4 bases from V and 3 bases from J; bases unmatched to any gene: 5. From germline, CDR1 is MNHNS and CDR2 SASEGT. This CDR3 has 15 residues. CDR3 DNA: TGTGCCAGCAGTGGAGACAGGGGCCATGGAAACACCATATATTTT. Its protein is CASSGDRGHGNTIYF.